This entry lists 27 T cell receptor beta chains sequenced from one sample in a study of neurological immune-mediated disorders. In TCRdb, the 5' RACE reads were re-called with MiXCR into one record per CDR3 protein. The sample records fewer than 50,000 distinct CDR3 sequences, around 10% being singletons. Time point defined: technical triplicate 1. What was sequenced was PBMCs. These receptors came from a man in his sixties with HTLV-1-associated myelopathy (HAM/TSP).

The sample holds many counts of this clonotype. The gene calls are TRBV5-1 and TRBJ2-5, with a weak D call TRBD2 (6 bases). The V end was cut by 6 bases, the J end by 4 bases, with 19 bases between. Germline V CDR1 and CDR2: SGHRS, YFSETQ. The length of the CDR3 is 15 residues. This CDR3 reads CASTPGTPGGETQYF. CDR3 nucleotide sequence: TGCGCCAGCACCCCCGGGACTCCCGGGGGAGAGACCCAGTACTTC.

This clonotype was seen at least ten times. This rearrangement joins TRBV18 to TRBJ1-6; unclear D gene. V lost 1 base and J lost 11, with 9 bases in between. The CDR3 is made up of 13 amino acids. CDR1 is KGHSH, CDR2 LQKENI, per germline. CDR3 nucleotides: TGTGCCAGCTCACCACGGATTAAAACACCCCTCCACTTT. Amino acids: CASSPRIKTPLHF.

The sample holds many counts of this clonotype. The chain uses TRBV5-1 and TRBJ2-1; maybe TRBD2 (5 bases). The CDR3 has 15 amino acids. Germline CDR1 SGHRS, CDR2 YFSETQ. V was shortened by 0 bases and J by 5 bases, with 12 bases between the two germline ends. The CDR3 reads CASSLASHGNNEQFF. The CDR3 DNA follows: TGCGCCAGCAGCTTGGCTAGCCACGGGAACAATGAGCAGTTCTTC. The full variable domain, completed using reference TRBV5-1 and TRBJ2-1, is KAGVTQTPRYLIKTRGQQVTLSCSPISGHRSVSWYQQTPGQGLQFLFEYFSETQRNKGNFPGRFSGRQFSNSRSEMNVSTLELGDSALYLCASSLASHGNNEQFFGPGTRLTVL.

This chain connects TRBV18 to TRBJ2-1; D is possibly TRBD1 (5 bases). V shed 0 bases and J shed 5 bases, with 14 bases lying between them. The germline CDR1 and CDR2 sequences are KGHSH and LQKENI. The CDR3 is 16 residues long. DNA of the CDR3: TGTGCCAGCTCACCACCAAATTTGGGGCCTCACAATGAGCAGTTCTTC. Its translation: CASSPPNLGPHNEQFF.

This clonotype was detected a few times. The CDR3: CASSQESLYEQYF. The CDR3 DNA is TGTGCCAGCAGCCAAGAATCTCTCTACGAGCAGTACTTC. V is TRBV4-2 and J is TRBJ2-7; D is ambiguous. CDR1 is LGHNA, CDR2 YNFKEQ, per germline. CDR3 length equals 13 residues. Trimming left V 0 bases short and J 3 bases short, with 6 bases between.

This clonotype was observed at least ten times. The chain carries TRBV6-6 and TRBJ1-2; 8 bases align to TRBD1. The germline V gene encodes CDR1 MNHNY and CDR2 SVGAGI (reference sequence). J lost 2 bases, V lost 7 bases, and 6 bases had no gene match. This CDR3 has 14 amino acids. CDR3 in amino acids: CASNIRTGNYGYTF. CDR3 coding DNA: TGTGCCAGCAATATTAGGACAGGGAACTATGGCTACACCTTC.

This clonotype has ten or more counts. The chain recombines TRBV13 with TRBJ2-7; 11 bases match TRBD2. V shed 4 bases, J shed 1 base, and the junction held 6 bases outside the gene matches. CDR1 PRHDT and CDR2 FYEKMQ come from the germline V gene (reference sequence). CDR3 size: 16 residues. Here the CDR3 DNA reads TGTGCCAGCAGCTCACTGGGACTAGCGGAATCCTACGAGCAGTACTTC. It specifies CASSSLGLAESYEQYF.

This clonotype was seen ten or more times. This sequence joins TRBV20-1 and TRBJ1-2; D unclear. The V gene's germline CDR1 is DFQATT and CDR2 SNEGSKA (reference sequence). Trimming cost V 5 bases and J 11 bases, with 15 bases left between them. The CDR3 totals 11 residues. The CDR3 DNA is TGCAGTGCTCAATCAATGAAAGAGTACACCTTC. As protein: CSAQSMKEYTF.

This clonotype was recorded at least ten times. The genes are TRBV6-6 and TRBJ1-5; 7 bases line up with TRBD1. V shed 10 bases, J shed 0 bases, and the junction held 6 bases outside the gene matches. The CDR3 covers 14 residues. CDR1 is MNHNY, CDR2 SVGAGI, per germline (reference sequence). CDR3 nucleotides: TGTGCCATACGACAGGGCTTTAGCAATCAGCCCCAGCATTTT. This sequence encodes CAIRQGFSNQPQHF.

This clonotype was observed once. V is TRBV12-3 or TRBV12-4 and J is TRBJ2-3; D gene unclear. V was trimmed by 7 bases and J by 6 bases, leaving 11 bases between them. This CDR3 contains 12 residues. CDR3 bases: TGTGCCAGCAATATAATCACGGATACGCAGTATTTT. It codes for CASNIITDTQYF.

This clonotype was observed at least ten times. V is TRBV20-1 and J is TRBJ2-7; perhaps TRBD1 as D (6 bases). V was clipped by 0 bases and J by 4 bases, with 7 bases between them. CDR3 length: 12 amino acids. Germline lookup yields CDR1 DFQATT and CDR2 SNEGSKA (reference sequence). CDR3 sequence (DNA): TGCAGTGCTAGAGAGGGGGCATACGAGCAGTACTTC. Translated, it gives CSAREGAYEQYF.

This chain links TRBV6-2 or TRBV6-3 with TRBJ2-3; no clear D gene. The CDR3 loop spans 14 amino acids. The germline gives CDR1 MNHEY, CDR2 SVGEGT. V was cut by 7 bases and J by 2 bases, with 13 bases left in between. CDR3 loop: CASNSRGSTDTQYF. As DNA, the CDR3 is TGTGCCAGCAACTCTAGAGGATCCACAGATACGCAGTATTTT.

This clonotype appeared a few times. The V and J genes are TRBV9 and TRBJ2-1, with a tentative D call TRBD2 (5 bases). CDR1 and CDR2 (germline): SGDLS, YYNGEE. This CDR3 is 15 amino acids long. V was trimmed by 1 base and J by 6 bases, leaving 14 bases between them. CDR3 in DNA: TGTGCCAGCAGCGTATCACTAGTAGGGTCCAATGAGCAGTTCTTC. It translates to CASSVSLVGSNEQFF. The whole variable domain, filled in from reference TRBV9 and TRBJ2-1, reads DSGVTQTPKHLITATGQRVTLRCSPRSGDLSVYWYQQSLDQGLQFLIQYYNGEERAKGNILERFSAQQFPDLHSELNLSSLELGDSALYFCASSVSLVGSNEQFFGPGTRLTVL.

This clonotype has ten or more counts. This sequence joins TRBV6-5 and TRBJ2-1, with D uncertain. Germline lookup yields CDR1 MNHEY and CDR2 SVGAGI. The CDR3 loop spans 12 amino acids. The germline V and J ends were trimmed by 0 bases and 15 bases, with 12 bases remaining between them. The CDR3: CASSYSRETLFF. CDR3 in DNA: TGTGCCAGCAGTTACTCGCGAGAAACTTTGTTCTTC.

This clonotype occurred many times. The chain uses TRBV20-1 and TRBJ2-7; D gene unclear. Germline loops: CDR1 DFQATT, CDR2 SNEGSKA (reference sequence). The CDR3 is made up of 12 amino acids. The ends were cut back, 3 bases at V and 0 bases at J, with 6 bases in the middle. The CDR3 DNA reads TGCAGTGCTAGCGGGCTCTCCTACGAGCAGTACTTC. It codes for CSASGLSYEQYF.

There are many counts of this clonotype. The chain recombines TRBV7-2 with TRBJ1-1, with D unresolved. V dropped 5 bases and J dropped 2 bases, with 9 bases sitting between them. This CDR3 has 13 amino acids. The germline V gene encodes CDR1 SGHTA and CDR2 FQGNSA. CDR3 protein: CASSPRLNTEAFF. CDR3 coding DNA: TGTGCCAGCAGCCCTCGACTAAACACTGAAGCTTTCTTT.

This clonotype came up many times. The V gene is TRBV12-3 or TRBV12-4, the J gene TRBJ1-2; D might be TRBD1 (6 bases). Trimming shortened V by 5 bases and J by 5 bases, and 21 bases separated the two germline ends. This CDR3 has 16 amino acids. CDR3 sequence reads: CASSTRQELDVYGYTF. CDR3 coding DNA: TGTGCCAGCAGTACTCGACAGGAGCTAGACGTTTATGGCTACACCTTC.

This clonotype was recorded many times. The V call is TRBV10-2, the J call TRBJ2-7; the match to TRBD2 covers 9 bases. Germline assignment: CDR1 WSHSY and CDR2 SAAADI. The CDR3 has 15 amino acids. V was clipped by 4 bases and J by 3 bases; unmatched bases: 7. This CDR3 reads CASSASSGAGYEQYF. CDR3 DNA sequence: TGCGCCAGCAGTGCGTCTAGCGGGGCGGGCTACGAGCAGTACTTC.

The sample holds many counts of this clonotype. The chain employs TRBV7-9 and TRBJ2-6; 8 bases align to TRBD1. V dropped 4 bases and J dropped 8; count of bases not matched to a gene: 16. CDR3 length: 18 residues. CDR1 is SEHNR, CDR2 FQNEAQ, per germline (reference sequence). CDR3 in amino acids: CASSSTQSRGRLTNVLTF. In DNA form, the CDR3 reads TGTGCCAGCAGCTCCACCCAATCCAGGGGGCGATTGACCAACGTCCTGACTTTC.

At least ten counts were recorded for this clonotype. One end of the junction fails to match germline, which may point to a read error. The chain is built from TRBV7-7 and TRBJ2-2; either TRBD1 or TRBD2 may supply D (5 bases each). The CDR3 has 17 residues. Germline lookup yields CDR1 SSHAT and CDR2 FNYEAQ (reference sequence). CDR3 protein: CASSPQWGRVWTGELFF. CDR3 coding DNA: TGTGCTAGCAGCCCCCAGTGGGGGAGAGTATGGACCGGGGAGCTGTTTTTT.

Concerning this clonotype itself: An end of the junction does not agree with germline; a read error may underlie this. This chain connects TRBV7-8 to TRBJ2-6, with D perhaps TRBD1 (5 bases). The CDR3 is 18 residues long. Germline V CDR1 and CDR2: SGHVS, FQNEAQ. The DNA of the CDR3 is TGTACCAGCAGCCCCGCACGAGTAGGGATTTCTGGGGCCAACATCCTGACTTTC. Translation: CTSSPARVGISGANILTF.

This clonotype was picked up many times. This chain uses TRBV12-3 or TRBV12-4 with TRBJ2-6; 7 bases match TRBD1. Trimming cost V 6 bases and J 0 bases; bases outside gene matches: 5. This CDR3 region has 16 residues. The CDR3 DNA follows: TGTGCCAGCAGCCGAAACAGGGGCTCTGGGGCCAACGTCCTGACTTTC. It yields the protein CASSRNRGSGANVLTF.

This clonotype has a count of ten or more. The chain employs TRBV14 and TRBJ1-1; D is uncertain. The CDR3 is 15 amino acids. With 4 bases removed from V and 3 bases from J, the gap between germline ends came to 15 bases. The germline V gene encodes CDR1 SGHDN and CDR2 FVKESK. The CDR3 DNA reads TGTGCCAGCAGCCGAGAAATCAACCGGTACACTGAAGCTTTCTTT. It translates to CASSREINRYTEAFF.

This clonotype was recorded at least ten times. The chain is built from TRBV29-1 and TRBJ1-1; D gene unclear. The CDR3 spans 13 residues. V lost 1 base, J lost 3 bases, and 9 bases lay in between. Germline-derived CDR1 and CDR2 are SQVTM and ANQGSEA. The CDR3 here is CSVEVGWDTEAFF. The CDR3 bases are TGCAGCGTTGAAGTAGGATGGGACACTGAAGCTTTCTTT.

This clonotype was recorded at least ten times. This chain links TRBV5-1 with TRBJ1-1; 8 bases map to TRBD1. This CDR3 comprises 16 residues. The V and J ends lost 4 bases and 0 bases, in that order; junction bases with no gene match: 8. Germline CDR1 is SGHRS and CDR2 is YFSETQ. The CDR3 DNA is TGCGCCAGCAGCACCGGTACGGGACAGGTGAACACTGAAGCTTTCTTT. Protein product: CASSTGTGQVNTEAFF.

There are many counts of this clonotype. The V and J genes are TRBV28 and TRBJ1-1; D call uncertain. The V end was cut by 4 bases, the J end by 10 bases, with 13 bases between. Germline CDR1 reads MDHEN; CDR2 reads SYDVKM. The CDR3 length is 12 residues. The CDR3 sequence is CASSSPGWGAFF. CDR3 nucleotide sequence: TGTGCCAGCAGTTCCCCGGGGTGGGGAGCTTTCTTT.

This clonotype came up many times. The rearrangement uses TRBV28 and TRBJ1-5, with TRBD1 as a possible D gene (6 bases). The CDR3 is 19 residues long. V gave up 6 bases and J gave up 0 bases, with 24 bases separating them. The germline CDR1 and CDR2 sequences are MDHEN and SYDVKM. The CDR3 spells CASSTPGWGPSYSNQPQHF. CDR3 in DNA: TGTGCCAGCAGCACCCCCGGGTGGGGGCCTAGTTATAGCAATCAGCCCCAGCATTTT. The entire variable domain, with the rest obtained from reference TRBV28 and TRBJ1-5, is as follows: DVKVTQSSRYLVKRTGEKVFLECVQDMDHENMFWYRQDPGLGLRLIYFSYDVKMKEKGDIPEGYSVSREKKERFSLILESASTNQTSMYLCASSTPGWGPSYSNQPQHFGDGTRLSIL.